The 15 T cell receptor beta chains below were found in one sample sequenced in a study of T cell clonality in common variable immunodeficiency. Sequencing was performed with immunoSEQ multiplex PCR; in TCRdb, only in-frame clones are kept and a portion is missing. This sample shows approximately 51,000 clones and no singletons; about 5.9% rests with the ten largest. Sequenced: peripheral blood mononuclear cells. These receptors came from a person between 18 and 75 years old in good health.

This clone appeared many times. The CDR3 bases that were read are TGTGCCAGTCGACGGAAAGGGACAGGGGGCTGGATCGGGGAG. The encoded protein is CASRRKGTGGWIGE. The whole CDR3 sequence reads CASRRKGTGGWIGELFF. V and J are TRBV19 and TRBJ2-2; 12 nucleotides align to TRBD1. From the germline J gene comes the end of the CDR3, since the read stops 3 residues before it. Unmatched junction bases numbered 14, after V lost 8 bases and J lost 7 bases. CDR3 length: 17 amino acids. Germline values: CDR1 LNHDA, CDR2 SQIVND (reference sequence).

As to this clone: A read error may explain this, as a much larger clone is one base away. The missing CDR3 end, 3 residues past where the read stops, is filled in from the germline J gene. The chain carries TRBV7-9 and TRBJ1-1, with unresolved D. The CDR3 extends over 13 amino acids. CDR1 is SEHNR and CDR2 is FQNEAQ in the germline V gene (reference sequence). V was pared by 3 bases and J by 1 base, with 6 bases between. The CDR3 sequence: CASSLAENTEAFF. The sequenced part of the CDR3 DNA is TGTGCCAGCAGCTTGGCGGAGAACACTGAA.

This clone occurred many times. The CDR3 is CASSLDKNYGYTF. CDR3 bases read: TGTGCCAGCAGCTTAGACAAGAACTATGGC. The chain uses TRBV7-2 and TRBJ1-2; D unclear. Read sequence stops 3 residues before the CDR3 end, and the germline J gene provides the missing end. Trimming pared 1 base from V and 2 bases from J, leaving 5 bases between. The V gene's germline CDR1 is SGHTA and CDR2 FQGNSA. CDR3 size: 13 residues.

This clone was detected ten times or more. The read ends 3 residues shy of where the CDR3 ends; the end is completed using the germline J gene. This sequence joins TRBV12-3 or TRBV12-4 and TRBJ1-2; D perhaps matches TRBD1 (6 bases). This CDR3 contains 12 residues. Partial CDR3 DNA: TGTGCCAGCAGCACGACAGGATGGGGC. Translating gives CASSTTGWG. The entire CDR3 sequence reads CASSTTGWGYTF.

Concerning this clone: A single base separates this from a much larger clone, so it may be a read error. The read finishes 3 residues shy of the CDR3 end, and the germline J gene is used to complete it. The chain uses TRBV5-1 and TRBJ2-7; 7 positions match TRBD1. The CDR3 is made up of 14 amino acids. Germline values: CDR1 SGHRS, CDR2 YFSETQ. J was trimmed by 2 bases and V by 4 bases; bases with no gene match: 6. CDR3 sequence: CASSRGQTTYEQYF. The CDR3 bases that were read are TGCGCCAGCAGCCGGGGACAGACTACCTACGAG.

This clone was detected many times. The read ends 3 residues early relative to the CDR3; the germline J gene fills the gap. V is TRBV5-6 and J is TRBJ2-5; 8 bases line up with TRBD1. Germline CDR1 and CDR2: SGHDT and YYEEEE. CDR3 size: 15 residues. J lost 4 bases, V lost 3 bases, and 8 bases had no gene match. The CDR3 protein is CASSSGQGRGETQYF. CDR3 bases read: TGTGCCAGCAGCTCCGGACAGGGTAGGGGAGAGACC.

This clone was observed many times. The CDR3 end is not reached by the read, which stops 3 residues before it; the germline J gene fills it in. J is TRBJ1-2 and V is TRBV7-2, with D possibly matching TRBD1 (6 bases). The ends were cut back, 5 bases at V and 4 bases at J, with 17 bases in the middle. The CDR3 has 15 residues. CDR1 SGHTA and CDR2 FQGNSA come from the germline V gene. This chain's CDR3 is CASSAHGGLGYGYTF. CDR3 bases read: TGTGCCAGCAGCGCCCATGGGGGCCTCGGCTATGGC.

This clone was seen ten or more times. The read falls 3 residues short of the CDR3 end, and the missing part is taken from the germline J gene. This chain connects TRBV6-1 to TRBJ2-3; perhaps TRBD2 as D (5 bases). Germline CDR1 and CDR2: MNHNS and SASEGT. The CDR3 runs to 12 residues. The V gene lost 4 bases and the J gene lost 5 bases, with 7 bases spanning the gap. CDR3 DNA, as far as it was read: TGTGCCAGCAGTGTTGCGGGAGATACG. Translated: CASSVAGDT. The whole CDR3 reads CASSVAGDTQYF.

This clone has more than one count but fewer than ten. CDR3 in amino acids: CASSLYYSYNEKLFF. The sequenced part of the CDR3 DNA is TGCGCCAGCAGCTTGTATTACAGCTATAATGAAAAG. The rearrangement uses TRBV5-1 and TRBJ2-2; no clear D gene. The read comes to an end 3 residues before the CDR3 does, leaving the germline J gene to fill in the end. The germline gives CDR1 SGHRS, CDR2 YFSETQ. The CDR3 length is 15 residues.

This clone was counted at least ten times. The missing CDR3 end, 3 residues past where the read stops, is filled in from the germline J gene. The V and J genes are TRBV10-3 and TRBJ2-6, with 9 bases aligning to TRBD1. The V segment lost 4 bases and the J segment 0 bases; nucleotides outside the gene matches: 4. The CDR3 loop spans 17 amino acids. Germline CDR1 and CDR2: ENHRY and SYGVKD. The CDR3 loop reads CAISVRQGDSGANVLTF. CDR3 DNA, as far as it was read: TGTGCCATCAGTGTACGACAGGGGGACTCTGGGGCCAACGTC.

This clone was seen at least ten times. The CDR3 goes on 3 residues after the read ends, and that part is filled in from the germline J gene. The chain combines TRBV14 with TRBJ1-2, with D hard to call. The ends were cut back, 2 bases at V and 4 bases at J, with 14 bases in the middle. Looked up from germline, CDR1 is SGHDN and CDR2 is FVKESK. The CDR3 sequence is 15 residues long. CDR3 region: CASSQPSPRRYGYTF. CDR3 bases read: TGTGCCAGCAGCCAACCATCCCCCAGGCGCTATGGC.

In its sample, this clone was seen many times. The CDR3 end lies 3 residues beyond the end of the read and is filled in from the germline J gene. The chain couples TRBV5-1 to TRBJ2-5; TRBD1 matches 7 bases. With V trimmed by 4 bases and J by 5 bases, 5 bases remained unmatched. Germline CDR1 SGHRS, CDR2 YFSETQ. The CDR3 consists of 13 residues. CDR3 sequence: CASSINRGETQYF. The covered CDR3 bases are TGCGCCAGCAGCATCAACAGGGGTGAGACC.

This clone was observed many times. Partial CDR3 DNA: TGTGCCAGTAGTTATACATGGGGGGGCGGGGAG. Translation gives CASSYTWGGGE. The whole CDR3 sequence reads CASSYTWGGGELFF. The chain employs TRBV19 and TRBJ2-2, with 7 bases matching TRBD2. The CDR3 is cut off 3 residues early in the read; its end comes from the germline J gene. Germline values: CDR1 LNHDA, CDR2 SQIVND (reference sequence). CDR3 length: 14 amino acids. J gave up 7 bases and V 5 bases, and 7 bases lay outside the gene matches.

The table lists this clone with many counts. CDR3 DNA (partial): TGTGCCTGGAGGCCTCCGGGACTAGCGGGGGGGTTTTCAGATACG. Translation gives CAWRPPGLAGGFSDT. The full CDR3 protein is CAWRPPGLAGGFSDTQYF. The V call is TRBV30, the J call TRBJ2-3; 16 nucleotides align to TRBD2. The CDR3 end falls 3 residues outside the read, so it is completed with the germline J gene. The CDR3 runs 18 residues. CDR1 GTSNPN and CDR2 SVGIG come from the germline V gene (reference sequence). V gave up 3 bases and J gave up 4 bases; unmatched junction bases: 10.

Ten or more counts support this clone. Coverage ceases 3 residues before the CDR3 finishes, and the germline J gene fills in the end. V gene TRBV12-3 or TRBV12-4 combines with J gene TRBJ1-4; 7 bases map to TRBD1. J was trimmed by 5 bases and V by 8 bases; bases with no gene match: 5. The CDR3 has 13 residues. The CDR3 DNA, read in part, is TGTGCCAGCGGAGGGGGCGTGAATGAAAAA. Translation gives CASGGGVNEK. The full CDR3 sequence reads CASGGGVNEKLFF.